The rows below give T cell receptor beta chains drawn from one sample of a study of a mutant IDH1 vaccine in newly diagnosed glioma. No antigens are known for them. Sequenced by immunoSEQ multiplex PCR; TCRdb stores in-frame clones only, minus some. This sample has roughly 120,000 clones, with about four fifths found just once. The input for sequencing was PBMCs, taken from a glioma patient whose treatment included an IDH1 peptide vaccine. The origin of the receptors is a man between 35 and 55 years old with glioma. The CDR3 runs from the conserved cysteine through the conserved F or W. D genes are given only for firm matches. Clone sizes are given selectively: once, few, many, or a class where the clone is expanded.

V: TRBV15; size: .; D: TRBD1; J: TRBJ2-2; DNA: TGTGCCACCAGCGCCCACAGGGGCGCGGAGCTGTTTTTT; CDR3: CATSAHRGAELFF
V: TRBV4-3; size: .; D: TRBD2; J: TRBJ2-5; DNA: TGCGCCAGCAGCCAAACTAATGGACTAGCAGGAGAGACCCAGTACTTC; CDR3: CASSQTNGLAGETQYF
V: TRBV6-5; size: .; D: TRBD1; J: TRBJ1-5; DNA: TGTGCCAGCAGTTCCACCGGGACAGCGAAGTGGCCCCAGCATTTT; CDR3: CASSSTGTAKWPQHF
V: TRBV27; size: .; D: TRBD1; J: TRBJ1-2; DNA: TGTGCCAGCAGTTTAATTTGGGACAGAGCTAACTATGGCTACACCTTC; CDR3: CASSLIWDRANYGYTF
V: TRBV2; size: .; D: .; J: TRBJ1-2; DNA: TGTGCCAGCAGTGAAGCAGGCAGGAACTATGGCTACACCTTC; CDR3: CASSEAGRNYGYTF
V: TRBV27; size: .; D: TRBD1; J: TRBJ2-7; DNA: TGTGCCAGCAGTATTTTACAGGGGGCGAAGGACGAGCAGTACTTC; CDR3: CASSILQGAKDEQYF
V: TRBV4-1; size: .; D: TRBD2; J: TRBJ2-3; DNA: TGCGCCAGCAGCCCCGGGACTAGCGGGATCACAGATACGCAGTATTTT; CDR3: CASSPGTSGITDTQYF
V: TRBV7-2; size: .; D: TRBD1; J: TRBJ1-3; DNA: TGTGCCAGCAGCTTCGGACAGGGGACTGGAAACACCATATATTTT; CDR3: CASSFGQGTGNTIYF
V: TRBV19; size: .; D: TRBD2; J: TRBJ2-3; DNA: TGTGCCAGTAGTATACCAGCTAGCGGGATAGGCCCAGATACGCAGTATTTT; CDR3: CASSIPASGIGPDTQYF
V: TRBV30; size: .; D: TRBD2; J: TRBJ2-3; DNA: TGTGCCTGGAGTCCCGGGGGGGGTTGGGAGTTTGCAGATACGCAGTATTTT; CDR3: CAWSPGGGWEFADTQYF
V: TRBV19; size: .; D: .; J: TRBJ1-1; DNA: TGTGCCAGTAGTATGGATGTGAACACTGAAGCTTTCTTT; CDR3: CASSMDVNTEAFF
V: TRBV5-1; size: .; D: TRBD1; J: TRBJ1-5; DNA: TGCGCCAGCAGCTTGGCCAGGGGGCAGCCCCAGCATTTT; CDR3: CASSLARGQPQHF
V: TRBV23-1; size: .; D: .; J: TRBJ2-7; DNA: TGCGCCAGCAAATGGGCTCCCGAGGGGTCCTACGAGCAGTACTTC; CDR3: CASKWAPEGSYEQYF
V: TRBV19; size: .; D: .; J: TRBJ1-5; DNA: TGTGCCAGTAAGACTGGGGGGGGTTATAGCAATCAGCCCCAGCATTTT; CDR3: CASKTGGGYSNQPQHF
V: TRBV5-6; size: .; D: .; J: TRBJ1-2; DNA: TGTGCCAGCAGCTTACTAAACTATGGCTACACCTTC; CDR3: CASSLLNYGYTF
V: TRBV25-1; size: .; D: .; J: TRBJ2-5; DNA: TGTGCCAGCAGGGCTACCCGGGACACCGAAGAGACCCAGTACTTC; CDR3: CASRATRDTEETQYF
V: TRBV4-3; size: .; D: TRBD1; J: TRBJ2-6; DNA: TGCGCCAGCAGAGGACAGGGGGGAGATGGGGCCAACGTCCTGACTTTC; CDR3: CASRGQGGDGANVLTF
V: TRBV5-4; size: .; D: .; J: TRBJ1-1; DNA: TGTGCCATGGGGCCAGGGTCCACTGAAGCTTTCTTT; CDR3: CAMGPGSTEAFF
V: TRBV15; size: .; D: TRBD2; J: TRBJ2-5; DNA: TGTGCCACCAGCAGACTCCTCGGGAAAGGCGGTAGCGGGAGTCCCCAAGAGACCCAGTACTTC; CDR3: CATSRLLGKGGSGSPQETQYF
V: TRBV6-5; size: few; D: TRBD1; J: TRBJ1-4; DNA: TGTGCCAGCAGAGGGACAGGGAACTACAATGAAAAACTGTTTTTT; CDR3: CASRGTGNYNEKLFF
V: TRBV9; size: .; D: .; J: TRBJ2-7; DNA: TGTGCCAGCAGCCCCCGGGGAGGGGGCTCCTACGAGCAGTACTTC; CDR3: CASSPRGGGSYEQYF
V: TRBV30; size: .; D: .; J: TRBJ1-5; DNA: TGTGCCTGGAGTAAGGGGGACACTCGCAATCAGCCCCAGCATTTT; CDR3: CAWSKGDTRNQPQHF
V: TRBV19; size: .; D: .; J: TRBJ2-5; DNA: TGTGCCAGTAGTCGGACGGGAGAGACCCAGTACTTC; CDR3: CASSRTGETQYF
V: TRBV7-8; size: .; D: .; J: TRBJ2-7; DNA: TGTGCCAGCAGCTTACATGCGGGTAGCTCCTACGAGCAGTACTTC; CDR3: CASSLHAGSSYEQYF
V: TRBV5-1; size: .; D: .; J: TRBJ1-2; DNA: TGCGCCAGCAGCTTGCAGGGGTCGGAAGGCTGCACCTTC; CDR3: CASSLQGSEGCTF
V: TRBV6-1; size: .; D: TRBD1; J: TRBJ1-1; DNA: TGTGCCAGCAGTTACAGGGGTGAAGCTTTCTTT; CDR3: CASSYRGEAFF
V: TRBV7-3; size: few; D: TRBD1; J: TRBJ1-1; DNA: TGTGCCAGCAGCTTAACGGCAGGGGGAACTGAAGCTTTCTTT; CDR3: CASSLTAGGTEAFF
V: TRBV6-1; size: .; D: TRBD1; J: TRBJ2-2; DNA: TGTGCCAGCAGTGAGGCCAGGGGGAGATTCGGGGAGCTGTTTTTT; CDR3: CASSEARGRFGELFF
V: TRBV5-4; size: .; D: .; J: TRBJ1-1; DNA: TGTGCCAGCAGCCCGTTGGGGGGCGCAGGGTTGGGCACTGAAGCTTTCTTT; CDR3: CASSPLGGAGLGTEAFF
V: TRBV11-3; size: .; D: .; J: TRBJ1-2; DNA: TGTGCCAGCAGCTTAGACGGGGTTGGGTATGGCTACACCTTC; CDR3: CASSLDGVGYGYTF
V: TRBV7-9; size: .; D: .; J: TRBJ1-5; DNA: TGTGCCAGCAGCTTAGGATCCGGGAGCGCCAATCAGCCCCAGCATTTT; CDR3: CASSLGSGSANQPQHF
V: TRBV5-4; size: .; D: TRBD1; J: TRBJ1-2; DNA: TGTGCCAGCAGCTTGAGGGCAGGGGGCCTTGGCTACACCTTC; CDR3: CASSLRAGGLGYTF
V: TRBV29-1; size: .; D: .; J: TRBJ2-1; DNA: TGCAGCGTGACAACAGGGAACAATGAGCAGTTCTTC; CDR3: CSVTTGNNEQFF
V: TRBV5-1; size: .; D: TRBD2; J: TRBJ2-1; DNA: TGCGCCAGCAGCCAGACCGGGACTACGTCCTACAATGAGCAGTTCTTC; CDR3: CASSQTGTTSYNEQFF
V: TRBV9; size: .; D: .; J: TRBJ1-1; DNA: TGTGCCAGCAGCGTGCAGGGTAACACTGAAGCTTTCTTT; CDR3: CASSVQGNTEAFF
V: TRBV29-1; size: .; D: .; J: TRBJ2-2; DNA: TGCAGCGTTGGGGCGAGGACGGTGAACACCGGGGAGCTGTTTTTT; CDR3: CSVGARTVNTGELFF
V: TRBV7-3; size: .; D: .; J: TRBJ2-5; DNA: TGTGCCAGCAGCGGGGTGGCCCACCAAGAGACCCAGTACTTC; CDR3: CASSGVAHQETQYF
V: TRBV5-6; size: once; D: .; J: TRBJ1-3; DNA: TGTGCCAGCAGCTACAGGCCAGGGAATGGAAACACCATATATTTT; CDR3: CASSYRPGNGNTIYF
V: TRBV7-9; size: .; D: .; J: TRBJ1-1; DNA: TGTGCCTGCGTCGGTGACACTGAAGCTTTCTTT; CDR3: CACVGDTEAFF
V: TRBV7-7; size: .; D: .; J: TRBJ1-2; DNA: TGTGCTAGCAGCTTAAGGGGCTATGGCTACACCTTC; CDR3: CASSLRGYGYTF
V: TRBV27; size: .; D: .; J: TRBJ2-7; DNA: TGTGCCAGCAGCCCCCCCGGGACTGTTGAGCGGCAGTACTTC; CDR3: CASSPPGTVERQYF
V: TRBV19; size: .; D: .; J: TRBJ1-1; DNA: TGTGCCAGTAGTATTGGGCTGGAGAACACTGAAGCTTTCTTT; CDR3: CASSIGLENTEAFF
V: TRBV10-3; size: .; D: TRBD2; J: TRBJ2-7; DNA: TGTGCCATCAGTGGGGGGGCTAGCGGGAGGGCCTCCAACGAGCAGTACTTC; CDR3: CAISGGASGRASNEQYF
V: TRBV5-1; size: once; D: TRBD2; J: TRBJ2-3; DNA: TGCGCCAGCAGCTTGGGGCTAGCGGATACAGATACGCAGTATTTT; CDR3: CASSLGLADTDTQYF
V: TRBV7-2; size: .; D: TRBD2; J: TRBJ2-1; DNA: TGTGCCAGCAGCTCCGAGCGGGGGGGCCTCTACAATGAGCAGTTCTTC; CDR3: CASSSERGGLYNEQFF
V: TRBV10-3; size: .; D: .; J: TRBJ2-3; DNA: TGTGCCATCAGGGTGGTCGGATCAGATACGCAGTATTTT; CDR3: CAIRVVGSDTQYF
V: TRBV5-1; size: once; D: .; J: TRBJ1-1; DNA: TGCGCCAGCAGCTTGAGGGGGGCTGAAGCTTTCTTT; CDR3: CASSLRGAEAFF